This passage covers 8 T cell receptor beta chains from one sample sequenced in a study of cytomegalovirus exposure and HLA in healthy donors. Amplification used 60 Vbeta primers and 13 Jbeta primers. Libraries were prepared by immunoSEQ multiplex PCR; TCRdb keeps only in-frame clonotypes and omits some of them. Reported are tens of thousands of clones; the ten largest clones contain 12%. Sequenced material: PBMCs. The receptors were gathered from a woman in her twenties or thirties in good health and CMV-seropositive.

This chain connects TRBV7-3 to TRBJ1-1; D ambiguous. CDR1 SGHTA and CDR2 FQGTGA come from the germline V gene. V was clipped by 1 base and J by 8 bases, with 11 bases between them. This CDR3 contains 13 residues. CDR3 sequence reads: CASSLSFGSEAFF. CDR3 nucleotides: TGTGCCAGCAGCTTAAGTTTCGGGAGCGAAGCTTTCTTT.

This chain links TRBV30 with TRBJ1-2; D remains ambiguous. Germline V CDR1 and CDR2: GTSNPN, SVGIG (reference sequence). V was clipped by 1 base and J by 4 bases, with 10 bases between them. The CDR3 runs to 13 residues. This chain's CDR3 is CAWSAGPLYGYTF. CDR3 coding DNA: TGTGCCTGGAGTGCTGGGCCCCTCTATGGCTACACCTTC.

The chain joins TRBV7-2 to TRBJ2-7, with D tentatively TRBD2 (6 bases). V lost 5 bases and J 2 bases, leaving 16 bases between the germline ends. Germline CDR1 is SGHTA and CDR2 is FQGNSA. The CDR3 sequence is 15 residues long. CDR3 nucleotides: TGTGCCAGCAGCCTAGGCGGGACGGAAACCTACGAGCAGTACTTC. Its translation is CASSLGGTETYEQYF.

The J gene is TRBJ1-2, the V gene TRBV6-6; TRBD1 matches at 9 bases. In germline, CDR1 is MNHNY, CDR2 SVGAGI (reference sequence). Trimming at V came to 5 bases and at J to 5 bases, leaving 6 bases not matched to a gene. This CDR3 has 14 amino acids. The CDR3 sequence: CASSTQQGAYGYTF. CDR3 nucleotides: TGTGCCAGCAGTACCCAACAGGGGGCGTATGGCTACACCTTC.

This chain uses TRBV7-5 with TRBJ2-7; the DNA was not compared with TRBD2, the D call given in the table. TRBV7-5 is recorded as a pseudogene. The CDR3 has 14 residues. CDR3 loop: CARSLETSSYEQYF. CDR3 bases: TGTGCCAGAAGCTTAGAGACTAGCTCCTACGAGCAGTACTTC.

The chain uses TRBV6-5 and TRBJ2-5; maybe TRBD1 (6 bases). V lost 5 bases to trimming and J lost 7 bases, with 11 bases between them. Per germline, CDR1 MNHEY and CDR2 SVGAGI. The CDR3 spans 12 residues. CDR3 region: CASSRTDGTQYF. The DNA of the CDR3 is TGTGCCAGCAGTCGGACAGACGGGACCCAGTACTTC.

The chain employs TRBV27 and TRBJ1-1; D is possibly TRBD1 (6 bases). The CDR3 loop spans 13 amino acids. The V end lost 5 bases, the J end lost 7 bases, and 14 bases lay between the germline ends. CDR1 and CDR2 (germline): MNHEY, SMNVEV (reference sequence). CDR3 amino acids: CASSPRGWDEAFF. In nucleotides, the CDR3 is TGTGCCAGCAGTCCCAGGGGTTGGGATGAAGCTTTCTTT.

The V and J genes are TRBV7-6 and TRBJ1-2; 11 positions match TRBD1. Germline CDR1 SGHVS, CDR2 FNYEAQ. The V gene end was trimmed by 5 bases and the J gene end by 6 bases; junction bases not matched to a gene: 2. The CDR3 sequence is 13 residues long. CDR3 sequence reads: CASSMGQGDGYTF. DNA of the CDR3: TGTGCCAGCAGCATGGGACAGGGGGATGGCTACACCTTC. Full variable domain (outside the CDR3, taken from reference TRBV7-6 and TRBJ1-2): GAGVSQSPRYKVTKRGQDVALRCDPISGHVSLYWYRQALGQGPEFLTYFNYEAQQDKSGLPNDRFSAERPEGSISTLTIQRTEQRDSAMYRCASSMGQGDGYTFGSGTRLTVV.